One sample yielded the 30 T cell receptor beta chains listed below, sequenced in a study of blood T cell repertoires in COVID-19. Measured with immunoSEQ multiplex PCR; TCRdb has only the in-frame clones, and not every one. The table shows just under 45,000 clones, with roughly 80% occurring only once. The specimen sequenced was peripheral blood. The receptors were sampled from a human donor in a cohort sampled during active COVID-19.

This chain's CDR3 is CASGSGSYISGANVLTF. CDR3 DNA: TGTGCTAGTGGATCGGGGAGTTATATATCTGGGGCCAACGTCCTGACTTTC. V is TRBV12-5 and J is TRBJ2-6, with TRBD2 as a possible D gene (5 bases). Germline CDR1 and CDR2: LGHNT and FRNRAP. This CDR3 has 17 amino acids. The V and J ends lost 6 bases and 1 base respectively, with 16 bases between them. The full variable domain, its missing parts supplied by reference TRBV12-5 and TRBJ2-6, is DARVTQTPRHKVTEMGQEVTMRCQPILGHNTVFWYRQTMMQGLELLAYFRNRAPLDDSGMPKDRFSAEMPDATLATLKIQPSEPRDSAVYFCASGSGSYISGANVLTFGAGSRLTVL.

The CDR3 sequence is CASTRALRSRAGELFF. CDR3 nucleotides: TGTGCCAGTACGAGGGCGCTAAGATCTAGGGCCGGGGAGCTGTTTTTT. This chain uses TRBV19 with TRBJ2-2; maybe TRBD2 (5 bases). Deletions cut 7 bases from V and 6 bases from J, with 21 bases between. In germline, CDR1 is LNHDA, CDR2 SQIVND (reference sequence). The CDR3 is made up of 16 amino acids.

The gene calls are TRBV30 and TRBJ2-7, with D maybe TRBD2 (6 bases). The CDR3 length is 15 residues. Trimming left V 0 bases short and J 2 bases short, with 14 bases between. Germline CDR1 and CDR2: GTSNPN and SVGIG (reference sequence). CDR3 nucleotides: TGTGCCTGGAGTGTACTCCAGGAGGGTCCCTACGAGCAGTACTTC. Translating it yields CAWSVLQEGPYEQYF.

The chain is built from TRBV9 and TRBJ2-6; D gene ambiguous. The germline CDR1 and CDR2 sequences are SGDLS and YYNGEE. The CDR3 extends over 15 amino acids. The V end lost 2 bases, the J end lost 0 bases, and 6 bases lay between the germline ends. CDR3 protein: CASSVSSSGANVLTF. As DNA, the CDR3 is TGTGCCAGCAGCGTGAGTAGCTCTGGGGCCAACGTCCTGACTTTC. Combining the CDR3 with reference TRBV9 and TRBJ2-6 gives the whole variable domain DSGVTQTPKHLITATGQRVTLRCSPRSGDLSVYWYQQSLDQGLQFLIQYYNGEERAKGNILERFSAQQFPDLHSELNLSSLELGDSALYFCASSVSSSGANVLTFGAGSRLTVL.

The chain recombines TRBV6-4 with TRBJ2-2; D is possibly TRBD2 (6 bases). The CDR3 is 14 residues long. Trimming removed 5 bases from V and 0 bases from J, with 7 bases in between. CDR1 and CDR2 from the germline V gene are MRHNA and SNTAGT. CDR3 DNA sequence: TGTGCCAGCAGTCGACTAGCGAACACCGGGGAGCTGTTTTTT. Translated, it gives CASSRLANTGELFF.

V and J are TRBV28 and TRBJ1-1; D gene ambiguous. CDR3 length: 12 residues. The germline V and J ends were trimmed by 6 bases and 5 bases, with 10 bases remaining between them. CDR1 and CDR2 (germline): MDHEN, SYDVKM. CDR3 in amino acids: CASSVRRTEAFF. The CDR3 nucleotides are TGTGCCAGCAGCGTCCGCCGGACTGAAGCTTTCTTT.

The chain employs TRBV29-1 and TRBJ2-7; possibly TRBD1 for D (5 bases). Trimming cost V 3 bases and J 0 bases, with 18 bases left between them. Germline CDR1 is SQVTM and CDR2 is ANQGSEA. The CDR3 length is 16 residues. As DNA, the CDR3 is TGCAGCGTTGAGGTAAGGGGCCCTAGGACCTCCTACGAGCAGTACTTC. The encoded protein is CSVEVRGPRTSYEQYF.

A few counts support this clone. The chain links TRBV6-2 or TRBV6-3 to TRBJ2-2; a weak D match, TRBD2 (6 bases). Germline loops: CDR1 MNHEY, CDR2 SVGEGT. This CDR3 has 19 amino acids. V was trimmed by 4 bases and J by 4 bases, leaving 25 bases between them. The CDR3: CASSSDGVGGPFGTGELFF. The DNA for the CDR3 is TGTGCCAGCAGTTCCGACGGTGTGGGAGGACCCTTTGGCACCGGGGAGCTGTTTTTT.

This rearrangement joins TRBV7-2 to TRBJ1-5; TRBD1 agrees at 7 bases. V gave up 4 bases and J gave up 3 bases; unmatched junction bases: 3. This CDR3 is 14 amino acids long. Germline V gene data show CDR1 as SGHTA and CDR2 as FQGNSA. The chain's CDR3 is CASSSGQYNQPQHF. The CDR3 nucleotides read TGTGCCAGCAGCTCGGGACAGTACAATCAGCCCCAGCATTTT.

This sequence joins TRBV5-1 and TRBJ2-5; 12 bases fit TRBD2. V gave up 4 bases and J gave up 1 base; unmatched junction bases: 11. This CDR3 has 18 residues. The germline V gene has CDR1 SGHRS and CDR2 YFSETQ. CDR3 amino acids: CASSVNPSGGGSQETQYF. CDR3 DNA sequence: TGCGCCAGCAGCGTGAACCCTAGCGGGGGGGGATCCCAAGAGACCCAGTACTTC.

The table lists this clone with a count of one. The chain employs TRBV3-1 (or the pseudogene TRBV3-2) and TRBJ2-2; 9 positions agree with TRBD1. The V segment lost 4 bases and the J segment 9 bases; nucleotides outside the gene matches: 9. This CDR3 has 15 residues. Germline assignment: CDR1 LGHDT and CDR2 YNNKEL (reference sequence). The DNA for the CDR3 is TGTGCCAGCAGCCCCAGGACAGGGGCGGCGAGGGAGCTGTTTTTT. Protein sequence: CASSPRTGAARELFF.

This rearrangement joins TRBV29-1 to TRBJ1-3, with TRBD1 matching over 7 bases. V shed 8 bases, J shed 4 bases, and the junction held 11 bases outside the gene matches. This CDR3 region has 14 residues. The germline CDR1 and CDR2 sequences are SQVTM and ANQGSEA. The CDR3 is CSSISQGWGNTIYF. The DNA of the CDR3 is TGCAGCTCAATCTCACAGGGGTGGGGAAACACCATATATTTT.

This sequence joins TRBV5-8 and TRBJ1-5, with D perhaps matching TRBD1 (6 bases). The CDR3 covers 13 residues. V lost 3 bases, J lost 3 bases, and 7 bases lay in between. Per germline, CDR1 SGHTS and CDR2 YDEGEE. In DNA form, the CDR3 reads TGTGCCAGCAGCTGGGACACCAATCAGCCCCAGCATTTT. Translating it yields CASSWDTNQPQHF.

The V and J genes are TRBV28 and TRBJ2-3; D is perhaps TRBD2 (6 bases). Germline CDR1 is MDHEN and CDR2 is SYDVKM. The V and J ends lost 5 bases and 0 bases respectively, with 12 bases between them. The CDR3 covers 15 residues. DNA for the CDR3: TGTGCCAGCAGTCCTTTCGGGGGAAGCACAGATACGCAGTATTTT. It specifies CASSPFGGSTDTQYF.

The rearrangement uses TRBV19 and TRBJ1-2, with TRBD1 as a possible D gene (6 bases). Trimming pared 11 bases from V and 3 bases from J, leaving 16 bases between. The CDR3 runs to 13 residues. Germline lookup yields CDR1 LNHDA and CDR2 SQIVND (reference sequence). The CDR3 loop is CASSLRGYYGYTF. The CDR3 DNA reads as TGTGCCTCCTCCCTCAGGGGCTACTATGGCTACACCTTC.

The rearrangement joins TRBV6-1 to TRBJ1-5; D remains unclear. V was trimmed by 1 base and J by 5 bases, leaving 6 bases between them. Germline CDR1 reads MNHNS; CDR2 reads SASEGT. The CDR3 has 13 amino acids. The CDR3 DNA reads as TGTGCCAGCAGTGAAGTCGGAGATCAGCCCCAGCATTTT. Its protein is CASSEVGDQPQHF.

This chain connects TRBV29-1 to TRBJ2-7, with 10 bases matching TRBD2. V dropped 4 bases and J dropped 4; count of bases not matched to a gene: 4. The CDR3 has 13 residues. Germline V gene lookup returns CDR1 SQVTM and CDR2 ANQGSEA. The CDR3 loop reads CSVVLAGVYEQYF. The CDR3 DNA reads as TGCAGCGTTGTTCTAGCGGGGGTTTACGAGCAGTACTTC.

V is TRBV7-9 and J is TRBJ1-4; D might be TRBD1 (6 bases). The CDR3 length is 15 residues. Germline CDR1 reads SEHNR; CDR2 reads FQNEAQ (reference sequence). V gave up 5 bases and J gave up 7 bases, with 17 bases separating them. As DNA, the CDR3 is TGTGCCAGCAGCCCCCGTTCGGGGGGCGGTGAAAAACTGTTTTTT. Residues: CASSPRSGGGEKLFF. Combining the CDR3 with reference TRBV7-9 and TRBJ1-4 gives the whole variable domain DTGVSQNPRHKITKRGQNVTFRCDPISEHNRLYWYRQTLGQGPEFLTYFQNEAQLEKSRLLSDRFSAERPKGSFSTLEIQRTEQGDSAMYLCASSPRSGGGEKLFFGSGTQLSVL.

The chain has TRBV7-6 and TRBJ1-1; 8 positions agree with TRBD1. Unmatched junction bases numbered 13, after V lost 4 bases and J lost 6 bases. The CDR3 loop spans 16 amino acids. Germline V lookup: CDR1 SGHVS, CDR2 FNYEAQ. The CDR3 DNA reads as TGTGCCAGCAGCTCCAAGGGGGGCGCAGGGGGCCCTGAAGCTTTCTTT. Translating it yields CASSSKGGAGGPEAFF.

The rearrangement links TRBV10-3 to TRBJ2-3; TRBD2 matches at 13 bases. Germline loops: CDR1 ENHRY, CDR2 SYGVKD. Trimming removed 6 bases from V and 1 base from J; junction bases left unmatched: 7. The CDR3 consists of 17 residues. CDR3 residues: CAIRTSGTSGGTDTQYF. The CDR3 DNA follows: TGTGCCATCAGGACTTCCGGGACTAGCGGGGGCACAGATACGCAGTATTTT.

The gene calls are TRBV19 and TRBJ1-1, with D hard to call. Between the trimmed V and J ends, which lost 10 bases and 0 bases, there was a span of 15 bases. The CDR3 is made up of 14 amino acids. CDR1 and CDR2 (germline): LNHDA, SQIVND (reference sequence). CDR3 sequence reads: CATSGGFVNTEAFF. In nucleotides, the CDR3 is TGTGCCACCAGTGGAGGCTTTGTGAACACTGAAGCTTTCTTT. The entire variable domain, with the rest obtained from reference TRBV19 and TRBJ1-1, is as follows: DGGITQSPKYLFRKEGQNVTLSCEQNLNHDAMYWYRQDPGQGLRLIYYSQIVNDFQKGDIAEGYSVSREKKESFPLTVTSAQKNPTAFYLCATSGGFVNTEAFFGQGTRLTVV.

This clone was counted once. A much larger clone differs by one base, so this may be a read error. This rearrangement joins TRBV15 to TRBJ2-3, with 12 positions matching TRBD2. Germline V gene sequence: CDR1 LNHNV, CDR2 YYDKDF (reference sequence). The CDR3 extends over 20 amino acids. J gave up 4 bases and V 0 bases, and 14 bases lay outside the gene matches. CDR3 sequence reads: CATSRDLGPSGGGAADTQYF. The CDR3 coding sequence is TGTGCCACCAGCAGAGATCTAGGGCCTAGCGGGGGGGGAGCTGCAGATACGCAGTATTTT.

Points on this clone: A read error may produce the germline difference seen at one junction end. The V and J genes are TRBV2 and TRBJ2-1; 9 bases are a match to TRBD1. Germline V gives CDR1 SNHLY, CDR2 FYNNEI. The CDR3 runs 16 residues. For the CDR3, the DNA is TGTGCTAGCAGCAGACTTCGGGGACAGGGCTACAATGAGCAGTTCTTC. It translates to CASSRLRGQGYNEQFF.

CDR3 nucleotide sequence: TGTGCCTGGAGTCCCCTGGGACAGGCAAATAACTATGGCTACACCTTC. As protein: CAWSPLGQANNYGYTF. This chain uses TRBV30 with TRBJ1-2; 8 positions match TRBD1. V lost 2 bases and J lost 1; bases outside the gene matches: 9. The CDR3 is 16 residues long. Germline CDR1 is GTSNPN and CDR2 is SVGIG (reference sequence).

A few counts support this clone. This sequence joins TRBV5-1 and TRBJ2-2; 9 bases are a match to TRBD1. Germline V lookup: CDR1 SGHRS, CDR2 YFSETQ. The CDR3 totals 15 residues. J lost 3 bases, V lost 4 bases, and 4 bases had no gene match. The CDR3 sequence: CASSPQGAYTGELFF. In DNA form, the CDR3 reads TGCGCCAGCAGCCCACAGGGGGCGTACACCGGGGAGCTGTTTTTT. Full variable domain (outside the CDR3, taken from reference TRBV5-1 and TRBJ2-2): KAGVTQTPRYLIKTRGQQVTLSCSPISGHRSVSWYQQTPGQGLQFLFEYFSETQRNKGNFPGRFSGRQFSNSRSEMNVSTLELGDSALYLCASSPQGAYTGELFFGEGSRLTVL.

This clone was seen a handful of times. V and J are TRBV6-5 and TRBJ2-6, with a possible D match to TRBD2 (7 bases). The CDR3 totals 16 residues. Germline CDR1 reads MNHEY; CDR2 reads SVGAGI. V shed 0 bases and J shed 8 bases, with 14 bases lying between them. In DNA form, the CDR3 reads TGTGCCAGCAGTTACTCAGGGGGGGCGTTGTCCAACGTCCTGACTTTC. Amino acid sequence: CASSYSGGALSNVLTF.

The genes are TRBV30 and TRBJ2-5; D perhaps matches TRBD2 (6 bases). Germline CDR1 reads GTSNPN; CDR2 reads SVGIG (reference sequence). The length of the CDR3 is 16 residues. Trimming removed 0 bases at V and 5 bases at J, with 19 bases between. CDR3 loop: CAWSVLTAGPGETQYF. The CDR3 DNA follows: TGTGCCTGGAGTGTACTGACGGCGGGGCCTGGGGAGACCCAGTACTTC.

This clone is a singleton in its sample. This sequence joins TRBV18 and TRBJ2-1, with TRBD2 matching over 7 bases. V was clipped by 0 bases and J by 5 bases; unmatched bases: 7. The CDR3 spans 16 residues. The germline CDR1 and CDR2 sequences are KGHSH and LQKENI. The CDR3 sequence is CASSPPGGGENNEQFF. For the CDR3, the DNA is TGTGCCAGCTCACCACCGGGCGGGGGTGAGAACAATGAGCAGTTCTTC.

CDR3 nucleotide sequence: TGTGCCAGCAGCTTAGTGGTGAGCTCCCTGAGCTCCTACAATGAGCAGTTCTTC. Translation gives CASSLVVSSLSSYNEQFF. The chain couples TRBV7-8 to TRBJ2-1; D remains ambiguous. V shed 1 base and J shed 0 bases, with 16 bases lying between them. The CDR3 is made up of 18 amino acids. The germline V gene has CDR1 SGHVS and CDR2 FQNEAQ.

This rearrangement joins TRBV21-1 to TRBJ1-1; the table's TRBD1 call for D was not verified on the DNA. TRBV21-1 has pseudogene status. CDR3 length: 15 amino acids. CDR3 sequence reads: CASSKRPGGYTEAFF. The CDR3 coding sequence is TGTGCCAGCAGCAAAAGGCCAGGGGGCTACACTGAAGCTTTCTTT.